This T cell receptor (beta chain) was identified during a study of blood T cell repertoires in COVID-19. Study-wide background: Italy, Spain and the United States were the sources of the convalescent and acute COVID-19 samples.

The repertoire was sequenced with immunoSEQ multiplex PCR; TCRdb's copy has only in-frame clones and lacks some. The sample lists 100,000 to 130,000 clones; around nine tenths were seen once. The sample taken for sequencing was peripheral blood. The origin of this receptor is a young woman with acute or convalescent COVID-19.

The CDR3 reads CASSQDSFGTGNSPLHF. CDR3 sequence (DNA): TGTGCCAGCAGCCAAGATAGTTTCGGGACAGGTAATTCACCCCTCCACTTT. The chain carries TRBV3-1 (or the pseudogene TRBV3-2) and TRBJ1-6; TRBD1 agrees at 8 bases. After removal of 0 bases from V and 6 bases from J, the junction contained 7 bases not matched to a gene. The CDR3 is 17 amino acids. Germline CDR1 reads LGHDT; CDR2 reads YNNKEL (reference sequence).